The 29 T cell receptor beta chains below come from one sample, sequenced in a study of T cell repertoires in cytomegalovirus infection (dated by TCRdb to between 2019 and 2020). Sequencing instrument: Illumina HiSeq 1500. TCRdb trimmed public reads at Q25 via fastp, called clones via MiXCR and kept in-frame beta chains. Every CDR3 protein is listed once, alongside the most common genes and DNA of its rows. The sample yields 200,000 or so distinct CDR3 sequences; about 30% were counted once. Jointly, the top ten make up roughly 31% of the sample. Specimen: PBMCs. Every receptor here comes from a human donor in good health (CMV status not recorded). Some clones in this sample may be carry-over from other donors' samples.

This clonotype was counted between two and nine times. V usage is TRBV7-2 and J usage is TRBJ1-5; unclear D gene. CDR3 length: 14 amino acids. Trimming removed 5 bases at V and 5 bases at J, with 13 bases between. CDR1 is SGHTA and CDR2 is FQGNSA in the germline V gene. CDR3 loop: CASSPDTSYQPQHF. The CDR3 DNA is TGTGCCAGCAGCCCAGACACGAGTTATCAGCCCCAGCATTTT. Full variable domain (rest looked up from reference TRBV7-2 and TRBJ1-5): GAGVSQSPSNKVTEKGKDVELRCDPISGHTALYWYRQSLGQGLEFLIYFQGNSAPDKSGLPSDRFSAERTGGSVSTLTIQRTQQEDSAVYLCASSPDTSYQPQHFGDGTRLSIL.

This clonotype was seen more than once but under ten times. CDR3: CASSGSGTGGRGYTF. The CDR3 DNA reads as TGTGCCAGCAGCGGCTCTGGGACAGGGGGCCGTGGCTACACCTTC. V and J are TRBV7-2 and TRBJ1-2; 12 bases line up with TRBD1. Germline trimming cut 5 bases from V and 7 bases from J; bases unmatched to any gene: 8. The CDR3 runs 15 residues. Germline V gene sequence: CDR1 SGHTA, CDR2 FQGNSA.

The chain couples TRBV12-3 or TRBV12-4 to TRBJ1-6; D is undetermined. V was trimmed by 8 bases and J by 7 bases, leaving 9 bases between them. The CDR3 is made up of 12 amino acids. Here the CDR3 reads CASLLGNSPLHF. CDR3 sequence (DNA): TGTGCCAGCTTACTAGGCAATTCACCCCTCCACTTT.

This clonotype was counted only a few times. The chain is built from TRBV7-8 and TRBJ1-1; 7 bases align to TRBD1. The CDR3 runs 15 residues. After removal of 0 bases from V and 6 bases from J, the junction contained 7 bases not matched to a gene. Germline V lookup: CDR1 SGHVS, CDR2 FQNEAQ. CDR3 sequence reads: CASSLAGRGISEAFF. In DNA, the CDR3 is TGTGCCAGCAGCTTAGCGGGCAGGGGGATTTCTGAAGCTTTCTTT.

The chain has TRBV6-6 and TRBJ2-7, with TRBD1 identical over 8 bases. In germline, CDR1 is MNHNY, CDR2 SVGAGI (reference sequence). The V gene end was trimmed by 0 bases and the J gene end by 3 bases; junction bases not matched to a gene: 4. CDR3 length: 15 residues. CDR3 sequence (DNA): TGTGCCAGCAGTTACTCGGACGACAGGGGCTACGAGCAGTACTTC. This sequence encodes CASSYSDDRGYEQYF.

This clonotype was counted once. This sequence joins TRBV5-1 and TRBJ2-3; D uncertain. The CDR3 sequence is 13 residues long. The V gene's germline CDR1 is SGHRS and CDR2 YFSETQ. Trimming took off 0 bases at V and 5 bases at J, with 7 bases between the two ends. The CDR3 reads CASSLGSEDTQYF. The CDR3 DNA is TGCGCCAGCAGCTTGGGCAGCGAAGATACGCAGTATTTT.

CDR3 residues: CASSQDWRNSGNTIYF. DNA of the CDR3: TGTGCCAGCAGCCAAGATTGGAGAAACTCTGGAAACACCATATATTTT. The chain is built from TRBV4-2 and TRBJ1-3; D unclear. The CDR3 is 16 residues long. Germline loops: CDR1 LGHNA, CDR2 YNFKEQ. V was shortened by 0 bases and J by 0 bases, with 9 bases between the two germline ends.

This clonotype was detected a few times. The chain combines TRBV12-3 or TRBV12-4 with TRBJ2-3; D call uncertain. The CDR3 covers 12 residues. V was cut by 5 bases and J by 7 bases, with 10 bases left in between. CDR3 loop: CASSPPIHTQYF. As DNA, the CDR3 is TGTGCCAGCAGTCCTCCGATTCATACGCAGTATTTT.

The chain combines TRBV7-2 with TRBJ1-1; perhaps TRBD1 as D (6 bases). This CDR3 is built from 12 residues. Trimming cost V 2 bases and J 8 bases, with 9 bases left between them. CDR1 and CDR2 (germline): SGHTA, FQGNSA. CDR3 bases: TGTGCCAGCAGCTTAATTGGACAGGAAGCTTTCTTT. It encodes CASSLIGQEAFF.

This chain joins TRBV5-1 and TRBJ2-6, with D perhaps matching TRBD1 (6 bases). The CDR3 totals 15 residues. Germline V lookup: CDR1 SGHRS, CDR2 YFSETQ. Trimming took 6 bases from V and 3 from J, leaving 13 bases between them. The CDR3, as DNA: TGCGCCAGCACCTACAGGGTGGATGGGGCCAACGTCCTGACTTTC. This sequence encodes CASTYRVDGANVLTF.

Only a few counts were recorded for this clonotype. The chain recombines TRBV4-1 with TRBJ2-1, with D possibly matching TRBD2 (6 bases). Trimming removed 0 bases from V and 4 bases from J, with 13 bases in between. The CDR3 sequence is 16 residues long. Germline V gene sequence: CDR1 MGHRA, CDR2 YSYEKL. CDR3 protein: CASSQEEGSGYNEQFF. In nucleotides, the CDR3 is TGCGCCAGCAGCCAAGAGGAGGGCTCGGGGTACAATGAGCAGTTCTTC.

The gene calls are TRBV12-3 or TRBV12-4 and TRBJ1-5; tentative D call: TRBD1 (5 bases). Trimming shortened V by 3 bases and J by 6 bases, and 15 bases separated the two germline ends. The CDR3 runs to 15 residues. CDR3 amino acids: CASSFGWGSSQPQHF. In DNA form, the CDR3 reads TGTGCCAGCAGTTTTGGTTGGGGGTCGAGTCAGCCCCAGCATTTT.

This clonotype was recorded at least ten times. This sequence joins TRBV7-2 and TRBJ1-4; D not certain. The CDR3 runs to 17 residues. V lost 1 base to trimming and J lost 8 bases, with 20 bases between them. Germline CDR1 and CDR2: SGHTA and FQGNSA. The CDR3 nucleotides are TGTGCCAGCAGCTTAGACTCGGAGGGTCTCTTCGGGGAAAAACTGTTTTTT. It translates to CASSLDSEGLFGEKLFF.

The CDR3 nucleotides read TGTGCCAGCAGACTGAGGCAGGACTACGAGCAGTACTTC. This codes for CASRLRQDYEQYF. This chain connects TRBV12-3 or TRBV12-4 to TRBJ2-7; D is unresolved. Trimming removed 6 bases at V and 3 bases at J, with 12 bases between. The CDR3 is made up of 13 amino acids.

This clonotype has just a few counts. CDR3 DNA sequence: TGTGCCTGTTTAGACAGTTACTATGGCTACACCTTC. Translating it yields CACLDSYYGYTF. V usage is TRBV6-5 and J usage is TRBJ1-2, with a possible D match to TRBD1 (5 bases). V lost 11 bases, J lost 3 bases, and 13 bases lay in between. CDR3 length: 12 residues. Germline V CDR1 and CDR2: MNHEY, SVGAGI.

J is TRBJ2-1 and V is TRBV27, with 10 bases lining up with TRBD2. Germline V lookup: CDR1 MNHEY, CDR2 SMNVEV (reference sequence). This CDR3 spans 22 amino acids. V shed 1 base and J 7 bases; nucleotides not matched to a gene: 25. The CDR3, as DNA: TGTGCCAGCAGTTTATTAGAAATTTTAGGTAGCGGGGGGATTGGAGCCAGGAATGAGCAGTTCTTC. Protein sequence: CASSLLEILGSGGIGARNEQFF.

CDR3 in amino acids: CSARGLRAPLYEQYF. Written as DNA, the CDR3 is TGCAGTGCTAGAGGGCTCAGGGCCCCCCTTTACGAGCAGTACTTC. The rearrangement joins TRBV20-1 to TRBJ2-7; D possibly corresponds to TRBD1 (5 bases). V lost 1 base and J 4 bases, leaving 17 bases between the germline ends. Germline V gene lookup returns CDR1 DFQATT and CDR2 SNEGSKA (reference sequence). There are 15 residues in the CDR3.

The sample holds a few counts of this clonotype. This chain joins TRBV29-1 and TRBJ2-2, with 7 bases aligning to TRBD2. Germline CDR1 reads SQVTM; CDR2 reads ANQGSEA. The CDR3 loop spans 12 amino acids. Trimming took 7 bases from V and 3 from J; bases not matched to a gene: 2. CDR3 region: CSGGGYTGELFF. The CDR3 bases are TGCAGCGGGGGGGGGTACACCGGGGAGCTGTTTTTT.

The V and J genes are TRBV27 and TRBJ2-1; 7 nucleotides line up with TRBD2. J was trimmed by 6 bases and V by 10 bases; bases with no gene match: 18. The germline V gene has CDR1 MNHEY and CDR2 SMNVEV (reference sequence). The CDR3 is 16 residues long. CDR3 coding DNA: TGTGCCACTAGGCTGTGGGGGGGTCCACCATTCAATGAGCAGTTCTTC. Translation: CATRLWGGPPFNEQFF.

The sample holds a few counts of this clonotype. The rearrangement links TRBV25-1 to TRBJ2-1; D is tentatively TRBD1 or TRBD2 (6 bases each). Germline assignment: CDR1 MGHDK and CDR2 SYGVNS. The V end lost 7 bases, the J end lost 10 bases, and 14 bases lay between the germline ends. The CDR3 has 12 amino acids. In nucleotides, the CDR3 is TGTGCCAGCACCCTAGGAGGGGGAGAGCAGTTCTTC. It translates to CASTLGGGEQFF.

This clonotype has just a few counts. The J gene is TRBJ1-1, the V gene TRBV12-3 or TRBV12-4; no firm D call. The CDR3 is 12 amino acids. Trimming removed 5 bases at V and 7 bases at J, with 11 bases between. The CDR3 DNA reads as TGTGCCAGCAGTCGAACGTCCAATGAAGCTTTCTTT. Amino acids: CASSRTSNEAFF.

The rearrangement uses TRBV7-4 and TRBJ2-7; TRBD1 matches 9 bases. The CDR3 runs 14 residues. The trim removed 5 bases at V and 5 bases at J, leaving 7 bases unmatched. Germline V gene data show CDR1 as SGHVT and CDR2 as SQSDAQ. The CDR3 reads CASSATGGTNEQYF. DNA for the CDR3: TGTGCCAGCAGCGCTACAGGGGGCACGAACGAGCAGTACTTC.

The chain couples TRBV11-2 to TRBJ2-5, with D unresolved. Germline CDR1 reads SGHAT; CDR2 reads FQNNGV. V was trimmed by 5 bases and J by 5 bases, leaving 18 bases between them. This CDR3 has 15 amino acids. Written as DNA, the CDR3 is TGTGCCAGCAGCCTAACCAATGGGGTGTTGGAGACCCAGTACTTC. It codes for CASSLTNGVLETQYF. The variable domain in full, completed from reference TRBV11-2 and TRBJ2-5, reads EAGVAQSPRYKIIEKRQSVAFWCNPISGHATLYWYQQILGQGPKLLIQFQNNGVVDDSQLPKDRFSAERLKGVDSTLKIQPAKLEDSAVYLCASSLTNGVLETQYFGPGTRLLVL.

This chain uses TRBV30 with TRBJ2-5, with TRBD1 matching over 9 bases. Germline V gene sequence: CDR1 GTSNPN, CDR2 SVGIG (reference sequence). V gave up 5 bases and J gave up 5 bases; unmatched junction bases: 6. The CDR3 is 13 amino acids. The CDR3 region is CAWGGTGTETQYF. DNA of the CDR3: TGTGCCTGGGGGGGGACAGGGACTGAGACCCAGTACTTC.

The V call is TRBV7-2, the J call TRBJ1-3; D unclear. Looked up from germline, CDR1 is SGHTA and CDR2 is FQGNSA. Trimming removed 6 bases from V and 0 bases from J, with 12 bases in between. CDR3 length: 15 residues. CDR3 residues: CASSYSRNSGNTIYF. The CDR3 coding sequence is TGTGCCAGCAGTTACAGTCGAAACTCTGGAAACACCATATATTTT.

In the case of this clonotype: This clone may be a read error of a much larger clone one base away. The rearrangement uses TRBV7-2 and TRBJ2-7; TRBD2 matches at 7 bases. The germline V gene has CDR1 SGHTA and CDR2 FQGNSA. The CDR3 extends over 15 amino acids. CDR3 coding DNA: TGTGCCAGCAGCTTAGGGCTAGCGGACTCCTACGATCAGTACTTC. It translates to CASSLGLADSYDQYF.

The chain combines TRBV20-1 with TRBJ1-2; D might be TRBD1 (5 bases). This CDR3 region has 14 residues. The V gene lost 3 bases and the J gene lost 2 bases, with 13 bases spanning the gap. Germline loops: CDR1 DFQATT, CDR2 SNEGSKA (reference sequence). CDR3 nucleotide sequence: TGCAGTGCTAGGGGGGACGTTGCAAACTATGGCTACACCTTC. It is translated as CSARGDVANYGYTF.

The gene calls are TRBV7-2 and TRBJ2-1; 15 bases fit TRBD2. J gave up 0 bases and V 4 bases, and 4 bases lay outside the gene matches. The CDR3 loop spans 18 amino acids. CDR1 is SGHTA, CDR2 FQGNSA, per germline. The CDR3 DNA reads as TGTGCCAGCAGCTCGGGGACTAGCGGGGGGCACTCCTACAATGAGCAGTTCTTC. This encodes CASSSGTSGGHSYNEQFF.

The V gene is TRBV10-3, the J gene TRBJ1-1; D perhaps matches TRBD1 (5 bases). Deletions cut 4 bases from V and 5 bases from J, with 14 bases between. Germline V gene lookup returns CDR1 ENHRY and CDR2 SYGVKD. The length of the CDR3 is 14 residues. CDR3 residues: CAISGAGAGTEAFF. In DNA, the CDR3 is TGTGCCATCAGTGGAGCGGGAGCAGGGACTGAAGCTTTCTTT.